These 27 T cell receptor beta chains were all obtained from the same sample, sequenced in a study of monozygotic twins with inflammatory bowel disease. TCRdb reanalyzed the 5' RACE reads, giving one entry per CDR3 protein sequence and no DNA. Found here are 350,000 to 550,000 distinct CDR3 sequences; the top ten clones hold 2% to 2.5%. Sample: blood. These receptors originate from a human donor with ulcerative colitis or Crohn's disease, or a healthy co-twin of an affected twin (not recorded which).

The chain is built from TRBV6-5 and TRBJ2-1. The CDR3 is 13 amino acids. Germline V gene lookup returns CDR1 MNHEY and CDR2 SVGAGI. The CDR3 sequence: CASSYSRDNEQFF.

V and J are TRBV7-9 and TRBJ2-3; TCRdb proposes TRBD1, but this gene call is untestable without DNA. The CDR3 totals 15 residues. The germline V gene has CDR1 SEHNR and CDR2 FQNEAQ (reference sequence). This chain's CDR3 is CASSSRDRRTDTQYF.

V is TRBV6-2 or TRBV6-3 and J is TRBJ2-1. Germline V gene lookup returns CDR1 MNHEY and CDR2 SVGEGT. The CDR3 sequence is 16 residues long. CDR3 residues: CASSYSATIPYNEQFF.

The chain uses TRBV20-1 and TRBJ2-1; TCRdb's D call of TRBD2 is untestable without DNA. The CDR3 runs to 15 residues. The germline V gene has CDR1 DFQATT and CDR2 SNEGSKA (reference sequence). This CDR3 reads CSAIRTSGSHNEQFF.

The genes are TRBV7-2 and TRBJ2-7; TCRdb indicates TRBD1, and absent DNA this call remains unverified. Germline assignment: CDR1 SGHTA and CDR2 FQGNSA. CDR3 length: 15 amino acids. The CDR3 sequence: CASSSEAGAFSEQYF.

The chain links TRBV7-2 to TRBJ2-5; the D call from TCRdb, TRBD2, cannot be confirmed without DNA. The CDR3 totals 11 residues. CDR1 and CDR2 from the germline V gene are SGHTA and FQGNSA. The chain's CDR3 is CASSSEEAYDF.

V usage is TRBV18 and J usage is TRBJ1-1. Germline V lookup: CDR1 KGHSH, CDR2 LQKENI. The CDR3 totals 16 residues. CDR3 region: CASSPTRSVLNTEAFF.

The chain couples TRBV3-1 to TRBJ1-4. Germline CDR1 LGHDT, CDR2 YNNKEL (reference sequence). This CDR3 spans 15 amino acids. CDR3 region: CASSQEIATNEKLFF.

The chain carries TRBV6-1 and TRBJ2-2; the D call from TCRdb, TRBD1, cannot be confirmed without DNA. The CDR3 length is 16 residues. Germline V gene data show CDR1 as MNHNS and CDR2 as SASEGT. This CDR3 is CASSVGDSPNTGELFF.

This sequence joins TRBV11-2 and TRBJ2-3; lacking DNA, the TRBD1 call made by TCRdb goes unchecked. Per the germline V gene, CDR1 is SGHAT and CDR2 is FQNNGV. This CDR3 is 13 amino acids long. The CDR3 loop is CASSLEGVDTQYF.

The genes are TRBV7-2 and TRBJ2-7; TCRdb calls TRBD1, which cannot be checked without DNA. This CDR3 has 15 residues. The germline V gene has CDR1 SGHTA and CDR2 FQGNSA. The CDR3 reads CASSFRQGGRYEQYF.

The J gene is TRBJ2-5, the V gene TRBV7-9. This CDR3 contains 15 residues. Germline CDR1 reads SEHNR; CDR2 reads FQNEAQ (reference sequence). This CDR3 is CASSPQDIDQETQYF.

The V gene is TRBV20-1, the J gene TRBJ1-2; no DNA is available, so the TRBD1 call from TCRdb remains unchecked. This CDR3 region has 15 residues. Germline V gene lookup returns CDR1 DFQATT and CDR2 SNEGSKA (reference sequence). CDR3 sequence reads: CSARAPEERNYGYTF.

The chain joins TRBV29-1 to TRBJ2-1; TCRdb's D call of TRBD1 is untestable without DNA. This CDR3 is 15 amino acids long. The V gene's germline CDR1 is SQVTM and CDR2 ANQGSEA. CDR3 region: CSVEKGRGAYNEQFF.

The chain uses TRBV19 and TRBJ1-5; TCRdb's assignment of TRBD1 cannot be checked, as there is no DNA. This CDR3 region has 12 residues. In germline, CDR1 is LNHDA, CDR2 SQIVND (reference sequence). The CDR3 reads CASSIPGLPQHF.

The J gene is TRBJ1-1, the V gene TRBV18. Germline CDR1 and CDR2: KGHSH and LQKENI. The CDR3 covers 14 residues. This CDR3 reads CASSSRALNTEAFF. The full variable domain, completed using reference TRBV18 and TRBJ1-1, is NAGVMQNPRHLVRRRGQEARLRCSPMKGHSHVYWYRQLPEEGLKFMVYLQKENIIDESGMPKERFSAEFPKEGPSILRIQQVVRGDSAAYFCASSSRALNTEAFFGQGTRLTVV.

The J gene is TRBJ1-2, the V gene TRBV6-1. Germline V CDR1 and CDR2: MNHNS, SASEGT. The CDR3 consists of 14 residues. The CDR3 protein is CASSEVWRGTGYTF.

The chain combines TRBV20-1 with TRBJ1-5; TCRdb's D call, TRBD1, is unchecked because there is no DNA. CDR1 DFQATT and CDR2 SNEGSKA come from the germline V gene (reference sequence). The CDR3 sequence is 13 residues long. CDR3 loop: CSASTGSNQPQHF.

CDR3 region: CASTKAGGGETQYF. V usage is TRBV27 and J usage is TRBJ2-5; absent DNA, TCRdb's TRBD2 call cannot be checked. Per germline, CDR1 MNHEY and CDR2 SMNVEV (reference sequence). CDR3 length: 14 residues.

The rearrangement links TRBV5-6 to TRBJ1-1; the D call from TCRdb, TRBD1, cannot be confirmed without DNA. The CDR3 is made up of 13 amino acids. Germline CDR1 is SGHDT and CDR2 is YYEEEE. This CDR3 is CASSSTGTGEAFF.

The V and J genes are TRBV2 and TRBJ2-5; as DNA is missing, the TRBD1 call by TCRdb cannot be tested. Germline V lookup: CDR1 SNHLY, CDR2 FYNNEI. There are 15 residues in the CDR3. CDR3 amino acids: CASSDGGGRWETQYF.

This chain connects TRBV7-9 to TRBJ2-7; TCRdb outputs TRBD1, but without DNA this stays unchecked. The CDR3 contains 13 residues. CDR1 is SEHNR and CDR2 is FQNEAQ in the germline V gene (reference sequence). The CDR3 loop is CASSLDQGVEQYF. Using reference TRBV7-9 and TRBJ2-7 for the parts outside the CDR3, the full variable domain is DTGVSQNPRHKITKRGQNVTFRCDPISEHNRLYWYRQTLGQGPEFLTYFQNEAQLEKSRLLSDRFSAERPKGSFSTLEIQRTEQGDSAMYLCASSLDQGVEQYFGPGTRLTVT.

The genes are TRBV20-1 and TRBJ2-3; the D call of TRBD1 rests on TCRdb alone, since no DNA is present to check it. The CDR3 is made up of 11 amino acids. CDR1 and CDR2 (germline): DFQATT, SNEGSKA (reference sequence). The CDR3 sequence is CSAGGLGTQYF.

This chain uses TRBV6-5 with TRBJ2-2; TCRdb calls TRBD1, which cannot be checked without DNA. The CDR3 loop spans 13 amino acids. Germline V CDR1 and CDR2: MNHEY, SVGAGI. The CDR3 protein is CASSYSPGGELFF.

V is TRBV15 and J is TRBJ2-5; the TCRdb call, TRBD1, lacks DNA for checking. Germline V CDR1 and CDR2: LNHNV, YYDKDF (reference sequence). The CDR3 has 17 amino acids. Here the CDR3 reads CATSRVPSDSLKETQYF.

J is TRBJ2-2 and V is TRBV5-1; TCRdb gives TRBD1 as the D gene, but with no DNA this cannot be confirmed. Germline V gene lookup returns CDR1 SGHRS and CDR2 YFSETQ. The CDR3 is 15 residues long. The CDR3 loop reads CASSLGQSNTGELFF.

The genes are TRBV20-1 and TRBJ2-5; absent DNA, TCRdb's TRBD1 call cannot be checked. Germline V gene data show CDR1 as DFQATT and CDR2 as SNEGSKA (reference sequence). The CDR3 contains 17 residues. CDR3 region: CSARGGGRRGLQETQYF.